These T cell receptor beta chains were read from a single sample in a study of beta chain features in type 1 diabetes. TCRdb's copy holds only in-frame clones and misses some; the assay was immunoSEQ multiplex PCR. The data show approximately 340,000 clones, about 15% seen once. The sample consisted of naive CD4+ T cells from blood. These receptors were obtained from a woman younger than 30 in good health. The CDR3 runs from the conserved cysteine through the conserved F or W. The D gene is left open where the match is weak. Some rows have no size entry. The others give once, few or many, or a class for an expanded clone.

CDR3nt	CDR3aa	len	abundance	j_gene	d_gene	v_gene
TGTGCCAGCAGTTTATCGCCGGGAGGCCCCCCAGATACGCAGTATTTT	CASSLSPGGPPDTQYF	16	-	TRBJ2-3	TRBD2	TRBV27
TGTGCCAGCAGCTTGAGACTAGCGGGGCAAGAGACCCAGTACTTC	CASSLRLAGQETQYF	15	-	TRBJ2-5	TRBD2	TRBV5-6
TGCAGCGTTGCGTCCAGGGCAGCAGATACGCAGTATTTT	CSVASRAADTQYF	13	few	TRBJ2-3	-	TRBV29-1
TGCGCCAGCAGCTTGGCCGGGACAAAGAATCAGCCCCAGCATTTT	CASSLAGTKNQPQHF	15	-	TRBJ1-5	-	TRBV5-1
TGTGCCAGCAGTGGTCCGACAGGGATCCGTTTTTCAGAGACCCAGTACTTC	CASSGPTGIRFSETQYF	17	-	TRBJ2-5	TRBD1	TRBV28
TGTGCCAGCAGCTTATTTAGCGGGTGGGAGACCCAGTACTTC	CASSLFSGWETQYF	14	few	TRBJ2-5	TRBD2	TRBV25-1
TGTGCCAGCAGCCCTCCTCCCGGGACAGGGTGGCAAGAGACCCAGTACTTC	CASSPPPGTGWQETQYF	17	few	TRBJ2-5	TRBD1	TRBV4-2
TGTGCCAGCAGCGTAGAGGGAGCCTCCTCCTACGAGCAGTACTTC	CASSVEGASSYEQYF	15	-	TRBJ2-7	-	TRBV9
TGCAGCGGGGGAGGGTCCTACGAGCAGTACTTC	CSGGGSYEQYF	11	-	TRBJ2-7	TRBD2	TRBV29-1
TGTGCCAGCAGTGACGACAGGGGTAAAGCCTACGAGCAGTACTTC	CASSDDRGKAYEQYF	15	-	TRBJ2-7	TRBD1	TRBV25-1
TGTGCCAGCAGCGTAGGTGTGAGCACTGAAGCTTTCTTT	CASSVGVSTEAFF	13	-	TRBJ1-1	-	TRBV9
TGTGCCTGGCAAGGGACAGGGGGCAATGAAAAACTGTTTTTT	CAWQGTGGNEKLFF	14	-	TRBJ1-4	TRBD1	TRBV30
TGCAGCGTCCGGACAGGGACCAATCAGCCCCAGCATTTT	CSVRTGTNQPQHF	13	-	TRBJ1-5	TRBD1	TRBV29-1
TGTGCCAGCAAGGGGGAAAGTGAGCAGTACTTC	CASKGESEQYF	11	-	TRBJ2-7	-	TRBV28
TGTGCCAGCACTTCACCCGGGACAGGGTATAATGAGCAGTTCTTC	CASTSPGTGYNEQFF	15	-	TRBJ2-1	TRBD1	TRBV5-6
TGTGCCTGGAGTGCCAGGTTAAGCAATCAGCCCCAGCATTTT	CAWSARLSNQPQHF	14	few	TRBJ1-5	-	TRBV30
TGTGCCAGCAGGGCCCCGGCGACCGGGAGTGTCGAGCAGTACTTC	CASRAPATGSVEQYF	15	few	TRBJ2-7	-	TRBV6-5
TGTGCCAGCAGCCAAGGACTAGCTCCAAGCACAGATACGCAGTATTTT	CASSQGLAPSTDTQYF	16	-	TRBJ2-3	TRBD2	TRBV11-1
TGTGCCAGCTCACCAGTGGTGCAGACTGATCAGCCCCAGCATTTT	CASSPVVQTDQPQHF	15	few	TRBJ1-5	-	TRBV18
TGTGCCAGCAGCCCCCGACAGGGCCTTAGCTCCTACGAGCAGTACTTC	CASSPRQGLSSYEQYF	16	few	TRBJ2-7	TRBD1	TRBV9
TGCGCCAGCAGCTCCAGTACCCCTGAAGCTTTCTTT	CASSSSTPEAFF	12	-	TRBJ1-1	-	TRBV5-1
TGTGCCTGGAGTCCGGGACAGGGTGATTACACAGATACGCAGTATTTT	CAWSPGQGDYTDTQYF	16	-	TRBJ2-3	TRBD1	TRBV30
TGCAGCGTTGAAGATGCATTAGGGACAGGGGGCAGCCCCTACGAGCAGTACTTC	CSVEDALGTGGSPYEQYF	18	few	TRBJ2-7	TRBD1	TRBV29-1
TGTGCCAGCAGCCTGGCGACTCGACAGGGTAAATCCTACGAGCAGTACTTC	CASSLATRQGKSYEQYF	17	-	TRBJ2-7	TRBD1	TRBV7-8
TGCGCCAGCAGCTTGGGGGAAGCGGAAGAGACCCAGTACTTC	CASSLGEAEETQYF	14	-	TRBJ2-5	-	TRBV5-1
TGTGCCACCAGCAGAGCCGGGACAGGGGTGGATGGCTACACCTTC	CATSRAGTGVDGYTF	15	-	TRBJ1-2	TRBD1	TRBV15
TGCGCCAGCAGGATGACTAGCACAAATGAGCAGTTCTTC	CASRMTSTNEQFF	13	few	TRBJ2-1	TRBD2	TRBV4-1
TGTGCCAGCAGCCTATCGACTAGAGTTGTCGGTACGCAGTATTTT	CASSLSTRVVGTQYF	15	-	TRBJ2-3	-	TRBV11-2
TGTGCCTGGACCCTACTCCAAACCCAGTACTTC	CAWTLLQTQYF	11	few	TRBJ2-5	-	TRBV30
TGCGCCAGCACCTCTCGGGGGGGCCAAGAGACCCAGTACTTC	CASTSRGGQETQYF	14	few	TRBJ2-5	TRBD2	TRBV5-1
TGTGCCGTACCTAGGACACAGAGCTCTGGGGCCAACGTCCTGACTTTC	CAVPRTQSSGANVLTF	16	few	TRBJ2-6	-	TRBV2
TGTGCCAGCAGTGTGGTAGCGTATTACAATGAGCAGTTCTTC	CASSVVAYYNEQFF	14	-	TRBJ2-1	-	TRBV14
TGCAGCGTTGGAAATGCACGCGGGGAGCAGTTCTTC	CSVGNARGEQFF	12	-	TRBJ2-1	-	TRBV29-1
TGTGCCAGCACTTTGCGAGTCGCTGAAGCTTTCTTT	CASTLRVAEAFF	12	few	TRBJ1-1	-	TRBV6-4
TGTGCCAGCAGCCCTATCCTCAGTCAGCGTGGGGAGACCCAGTACTTC	CASSPILSQRGETQYF	16	-	TRBJ2-5	-	TRBV7-9
TGTGCCAGCAGCCAAGACCTAGGACAGGACTATGGCTACACCTTC	CASSQDLGQDYGYTF	15	-	TRBJ1-2	TRBD1	TRBV4-2
TGTGCCAGCAGCTTAGACGGCGGGAGGGGTGAGCAGTTCTTC	CASSLDGGRGEQFF	14	few	TRBJ2-1	TRBD2	TRBV7-2
TGTGCCAGCACCATTAGCGGGAGGAGTGGAAGAGGTACGCAGTATTTT	CASTISGRSGRGTQYF	16	few	TRBJ2-3	TRBD2	TRBV28
TGCGCCAGCAGCTTGAAGGGACTAGCGGGAGGTACCGGGGAGCTGTTTTTT	CASSLKGLAGGTGELFF	17	-	TRBJ2-2	TRBD2	TRBV5-1
TGTGCCAGCAGCTCCGTCTCGGGCAGCGGCTACAATGAGCAGTTCTTC	CASSSVSGSGYNEQFF	16	few	TRBJ2-1	-	TRBV7-9
TGTGCCAGCAGTCCCCGGGGACAGGCAATCACTGAAGCTTTCTTT	CASSPRGQAITEAFF	15	-	TRBJ1-1	TRBD1	TRBV28
TGTGCCAGCAGCTTCCCCTCGACTAGCATAGGCCAAGAGACCCAGTACTTC	CASSFPSTSIGQETQYF	17	-	TRBJ2-5	TRBD2	TRBV7-9
TGTGCCTACTTGGAGGGCGCCGGGGAGCTGTTTTTT	CAYLEGAGELFF	12	few	TRBJ2-2	-	TRBV30
TGTGCCTGGAGTGGACCGACATGGTACACCTTC	CAWSGPTWYTF	11	-	TRBJ1-2	-	TRBV30
TGTGCCAGCAGTTTATACAGGGGGCAAGCTTTCTTT	CASSLYRGQAFF	12	-	TRBJ1-1	TRBD1	TRBV28
TGTGCCAGCAGCTTAGACAGGGCTGGGGCCAACGTCCTGACTTTC	CASSLDRAGANVLTF	15	-	TRBJ2-6	-	TRBV7-2
TGTGCCAGCAGCTTAATAGGACTAGCGGGAGTCAATGAGCAGTTCTTC	CASSLIGLAGVNEQFF	16	few	TRBJ2-1	TRBD2	TRBV7-2
TGTGCCAGTAGCGACAGGGGAGGCGGCTACACCTTC	CASSDRGGGYTF	12	few	TRBJ1-2	TRBD1	TRBV19
TGCAGCGTAGAAGGACAGGGGTTCACTGAAGCTTTCTTT	CSVEGQGFTEAFF	13	few	TRBJ1-1	TRBD1	TRBV29-1
TGCAGCGTTGATGACAGAAGGAACACTGAAGCTTTCTTT	CSVDDRRNTEAFF	13	few	TRBJ1-1	-	TRBV29-1
TGCGCCAGCAGCCAACCGGACAGGGATAGTCAGCCCCAGCATTTT	CASSQPDRDSQPQHF	15	-	TRBJ1-5	TRBD1	TRBV4-1
TGTGCCACCAGCAGAGATCAGGGGGTTAGCACAGATACGCAGTATTTT	CATSRDQGVSTDTQYF	16	few	TRBJ2-3	TRBD1	TRBV15
TGCAGCGTTGAAGGCGGGAGCTCCTACAATGAGCAGTTCTTC	CSVEGGSSYNEQFF	14	-	TRBJ2-1	TRBD2	TRBV29-1
TGTGCCTGGAGTTTATCAGGGGCCAGCAATCAGCCCCAGCATTTT	CAWSLSGASNQPQHF	15	-	TRBJ1-5	-	TRBV30
TGTGCCAGCAGCTTAGGACAGGGAGAAAAATACGAGCAGTACTTC	CASSLGQGEKYEQYF	15	-	TRBJ2-7	TRBD1	TRBV7-9